This T cell receptor beta chain was documented in a study of T cells in Graves' hyperthyroidism and ophthalmopathy. At the level of the study: Peripheral blood collection took place at initial diagnosis, before any treatment.

Each person with ophthalmopathy scored at least 3 on the Clinical Activity Score, reached NOSPECS grade 4 or higher, and had been ill under 3 months. Uncontrolled infection, other autoimmune disease, pregnancy or lactation disqualified patients from enrolment. This clonotype was seen once. The investigators amplified TCR beta CDR3 regions from RNA transcripts. Initially, a first-round RT-PCR of the TCR CDR3 employed the HTBI primer set. TCRdb re-derived calls from the multiplex PCR reads in MiXCR, one entry per CDR3 protein. The table has about 290,000 distinct CDR3 sequences, less than 20% seen once. From germline, CDR1 is SGHKS and CDR2 YYEKEE (reference sequence). Trimming took 1 base from V and 4 from J, leaving 15 bases between them. The CDR3 has 16 residues.

The sequenced sample consisted of blood. J is TRBJ2-1 and V is TRBV5-5, with a tentative D call TRBD1 (6 bases). The TCR was taken from a man aged 45-60 years with Graves' ophthalmopathy. The CDR3 is CASSLPTGLRYNEQFF. In DNA, the CDR3 is TGTGCCAGCAGCTTGCCTACAGGGTTGCGGTACAATGAGCAGTTCTTC.